This TCR beta chain emerged from a study of stem cell transplantation in POMP-related autoinflammatory disease. Prominent immunodeficiency with autoinflammation defined PRAID. Per the germline V gene, CDR1 is SGHAT and CDR2 is FQNNGV. V lost 0 bases, J lost 9 bases, and 4 bases stayed unmatched. The CDR3 is 15 residues long. Repertoires were generated with immunoSEQ multiplex PCR, while TCRdb's copy carries only in-frame clones and drops some. The table lists about 68,000 clones, roughly 93% of them singletons. The V call is TRBV11-2, the J call TRBJ2-1, with 11 bases matching TRBD2. The sequences come from CD4+ T cells from PBMCs, collected after stem cell transplantation. This receptor was identified in a human patient with POMP-related autoinflammation and immune dysregulation (PRAID). Some T cells here may be from the graft donor. The DNA for the CDR3 is TGTGCCAGCAGCTTAGAGGCTAGCGGGAGGTTTGAGCAGTTCTTC. Translation gives CASSLEASGRFEQFF. The complete variable domain, with remaining parts taken from reference TRBV11-2 and TRBJ2-1, reads EAGVAQSPRYKIIEKRQSVAFWCNPISGHATLYWYQQILGQGPKLLIQFQNNGVVDDSQLPKDRFSAERLKGVDSTLKIQPAKLEDSAVYLCASSLEASGRFEQFFGPGTRLTVL.